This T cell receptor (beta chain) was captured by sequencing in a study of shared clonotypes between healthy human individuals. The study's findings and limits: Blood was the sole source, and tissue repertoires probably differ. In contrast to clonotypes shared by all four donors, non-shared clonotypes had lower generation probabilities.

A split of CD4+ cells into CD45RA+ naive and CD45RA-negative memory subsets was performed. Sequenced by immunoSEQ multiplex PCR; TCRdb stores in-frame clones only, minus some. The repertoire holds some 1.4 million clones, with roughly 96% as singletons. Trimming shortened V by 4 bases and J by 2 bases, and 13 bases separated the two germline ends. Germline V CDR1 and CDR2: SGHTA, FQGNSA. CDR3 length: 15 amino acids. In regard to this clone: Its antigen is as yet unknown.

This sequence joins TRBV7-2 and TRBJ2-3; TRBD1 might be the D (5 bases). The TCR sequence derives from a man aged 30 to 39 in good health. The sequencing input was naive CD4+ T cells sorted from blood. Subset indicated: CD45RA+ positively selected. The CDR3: CASSYRGLSTDTQYF. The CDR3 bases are TGTGCCAGCAGCTATAGGGGTCTCTCCACAGATACGCAGTATTTT. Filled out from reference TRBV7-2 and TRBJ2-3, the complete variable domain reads GAGVSQSPSNKVTEKGKDVELRCDPISGHTALYWYRQSLGQGLEFLIYFQGNSAPDKSGLPSDRFSAERTGGSVSTLTIQRTQQEDSAVYLCASSYRGLSTDTQYFGPGTRLTVL.